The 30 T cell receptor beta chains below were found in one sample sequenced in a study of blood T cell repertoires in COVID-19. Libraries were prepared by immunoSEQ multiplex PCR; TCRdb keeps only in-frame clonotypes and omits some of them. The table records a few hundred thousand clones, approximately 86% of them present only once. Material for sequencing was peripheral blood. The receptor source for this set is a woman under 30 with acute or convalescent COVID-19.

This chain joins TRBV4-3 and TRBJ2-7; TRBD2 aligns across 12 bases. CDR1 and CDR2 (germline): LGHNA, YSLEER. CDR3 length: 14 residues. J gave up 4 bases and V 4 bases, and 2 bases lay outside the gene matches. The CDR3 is CASSPGTSGYEQYF. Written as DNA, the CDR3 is TGCGCCAGCAGCCCTGGGACTAGCGGGTACGAGCAGTACTTC.

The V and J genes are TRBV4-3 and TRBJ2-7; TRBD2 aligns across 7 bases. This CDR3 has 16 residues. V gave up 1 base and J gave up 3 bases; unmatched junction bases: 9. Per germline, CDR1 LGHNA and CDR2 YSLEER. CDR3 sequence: CASSQANSGIGYEQYF. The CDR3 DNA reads TGCGCCAGCAGCCAAGCCAACAGCGGGATTGGCTACGAGCAGTACTTC.

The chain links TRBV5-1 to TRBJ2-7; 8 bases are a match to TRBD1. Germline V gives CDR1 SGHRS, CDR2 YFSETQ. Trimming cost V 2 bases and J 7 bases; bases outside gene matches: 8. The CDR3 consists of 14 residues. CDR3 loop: CASSLGQGAWEQYF. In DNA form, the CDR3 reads TGCGCCAGCAGCTTAGGCCAGGGGGCCTGGGAGCAGTACTTC. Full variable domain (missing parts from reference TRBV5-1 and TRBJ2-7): KAGVTQTPRYLIKTRGQQVTLSCSPISGHRSVSWYQQTPGQGLQFLFEYFSETQRNKGNFPGRFSGRQFSNSRSEMNVSTLELGDSALYLCASSLGQGAWEQYFGPGTRLTVT.

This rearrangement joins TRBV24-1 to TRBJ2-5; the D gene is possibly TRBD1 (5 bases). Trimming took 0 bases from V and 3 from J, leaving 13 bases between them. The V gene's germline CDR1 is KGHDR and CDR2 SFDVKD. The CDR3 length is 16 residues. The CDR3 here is CATSDLAAGHKETQYF. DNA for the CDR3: TGTGCCACCAGTGATTTGGCGGCAGGGCACAAAGAGACCCAGTACTTC.

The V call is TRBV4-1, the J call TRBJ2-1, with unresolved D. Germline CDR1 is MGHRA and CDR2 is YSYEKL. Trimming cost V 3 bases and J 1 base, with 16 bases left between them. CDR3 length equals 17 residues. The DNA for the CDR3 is TGCGCCAGCAGCCAGATGTTGTCAGGTTTGTCCTACAATGAGCAGTTCTTC. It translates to CASSQMLSGLSYNEQFF.

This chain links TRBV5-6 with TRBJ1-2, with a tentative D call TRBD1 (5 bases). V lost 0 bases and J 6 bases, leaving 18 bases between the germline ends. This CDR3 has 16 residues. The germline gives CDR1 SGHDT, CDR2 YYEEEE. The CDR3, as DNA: TGTGCCAGCAGCTTGGAGGTCTGGGGAGGGGCGGATGGCTACACCTTC. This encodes CASSLEVWGGADGYTF.

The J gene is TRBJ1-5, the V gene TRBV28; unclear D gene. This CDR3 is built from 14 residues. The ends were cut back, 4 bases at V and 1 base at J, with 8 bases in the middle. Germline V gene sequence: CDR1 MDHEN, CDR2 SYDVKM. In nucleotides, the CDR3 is TGTGCCAGCAGTTCCCTCGAGAGCAATCAGCCCCAGCATTTT. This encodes CASSSLESNQPQHF.

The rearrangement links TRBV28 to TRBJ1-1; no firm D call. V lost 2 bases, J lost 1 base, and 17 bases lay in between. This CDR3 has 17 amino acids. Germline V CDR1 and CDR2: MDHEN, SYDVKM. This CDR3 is CASSLGQAPRKNTEAFF. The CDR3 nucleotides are TGTGCCAGCAGTTTAGGGCAGGCCCCAAGGAAGAACACTGAAGCTTTCTTT.

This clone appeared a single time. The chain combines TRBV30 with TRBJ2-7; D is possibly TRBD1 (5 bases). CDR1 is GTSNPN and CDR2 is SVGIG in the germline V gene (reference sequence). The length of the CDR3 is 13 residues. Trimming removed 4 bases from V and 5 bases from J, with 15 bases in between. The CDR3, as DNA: TGTGCCTGGAATGGTCAGGGTAGTCACGAGCAGTACTTC. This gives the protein CAWNGQGSHEQYF.

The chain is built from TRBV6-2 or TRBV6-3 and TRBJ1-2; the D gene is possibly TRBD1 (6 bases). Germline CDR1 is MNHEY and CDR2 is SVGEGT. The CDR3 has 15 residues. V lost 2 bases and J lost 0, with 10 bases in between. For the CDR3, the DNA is TGTGCCAGCAGTTACGGTCAGGGGACTAACTATGGCTACACCTTC. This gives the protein CASSYGQGTNYGYTF.

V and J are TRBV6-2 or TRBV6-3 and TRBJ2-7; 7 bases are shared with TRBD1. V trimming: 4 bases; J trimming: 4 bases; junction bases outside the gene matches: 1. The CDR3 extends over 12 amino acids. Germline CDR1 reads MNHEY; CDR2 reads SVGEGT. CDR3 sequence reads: CASSSQGYEQYF. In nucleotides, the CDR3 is TGTGCCAGCAGTTCACAGGGGTACGAGCAGTACTTC.

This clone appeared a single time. The CDR3 loop is CASSPDRASEQYF. CDR3 coding DNA: TGTGCCAGCTCACCCGACAGGGCCTCCGAGCAGTACTTC. This chain uses TRBV18 with TRBJ2-7; 7 bases are a match to TRBD1. J gave up 6 bases and V 3 bases, and 5 bases lay outside the gene matches. This CDR3 spans 13 amino acids. The germline CDR1 and CDR2 sequences are KGHSH and LQKENI. The full variable domain, its missing parts supplied by reference TRBV18 and TRBJ2-7, is NAGVMQNPRHLVRRRGQEARLRCSPMKGHSHVYWYRQLPEEGLKFMVYLQKENIIDESGMPKERFSAEFPKEGPSILRIQQVVRGDSAAYFCASSPDRASEQYFGPGTRLTVT.

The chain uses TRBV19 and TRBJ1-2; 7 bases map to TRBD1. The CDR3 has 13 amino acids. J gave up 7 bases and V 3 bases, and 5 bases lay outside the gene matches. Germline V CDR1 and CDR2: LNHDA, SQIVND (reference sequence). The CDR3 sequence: CASSIGTVVGYTF. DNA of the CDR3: TGTGCCAGTAGTATTGGGACAGTGGTTGGCTACACCTTC.

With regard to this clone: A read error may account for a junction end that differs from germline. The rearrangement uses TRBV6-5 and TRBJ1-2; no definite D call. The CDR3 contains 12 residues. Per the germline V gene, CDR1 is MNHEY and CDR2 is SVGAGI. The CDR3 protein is CASGYWQSGYTF. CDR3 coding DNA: TGTGCCAGCGGTTACTGGCAATCTGGCTACACCTTC.

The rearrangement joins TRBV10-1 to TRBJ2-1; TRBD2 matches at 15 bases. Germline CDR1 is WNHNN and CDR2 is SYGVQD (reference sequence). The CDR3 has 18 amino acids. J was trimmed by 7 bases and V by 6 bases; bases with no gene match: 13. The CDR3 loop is CASSNQNGTSGRRNEQFF. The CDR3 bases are TGCGCCAGCAGCAATCAGAATGGGACTAGCGGGAGGAGGAATGAGCAGTTCTTC.

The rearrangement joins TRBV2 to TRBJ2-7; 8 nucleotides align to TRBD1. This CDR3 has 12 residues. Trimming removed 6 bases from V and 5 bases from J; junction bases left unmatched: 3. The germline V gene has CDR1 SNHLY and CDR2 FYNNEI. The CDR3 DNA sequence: TGTGCCAGCAGGTCGACAGGGGACGAGCAGTACTTC. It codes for CASRSTGDEQYF. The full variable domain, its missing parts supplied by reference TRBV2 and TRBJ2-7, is EPEVTQTPSHQVTQMGQEVILRCVPISNHLYFYWYRQILGQKVEFLVSFYNNEISEKSEIFDDQFSVERPDGSNFTLKIRSTKLEDSAMYFCASRSTGDEQYFGPGTRLTVT.

The CDR3 region is CASSSQGSQETQYF. The CDR3 coding sequence is TGTGCCAGCAGCTCACAGGGGTCTCAAGAGACCCAGTACTTC. V and J are TRBV7-6 and TRBJ2-5, with TRBD1 matching over 7 bases. CDR1 is SGHVS, CDR2 FNYEAQ, per germline. J gave up 2 bases and V 4 bases, and 4 bases lay outside the gene matches. There are 14 residues in the CDR3. Together with reference TRBV7-6 and TRBJ2-5, the CDR3 gives the full variable domain: GAGVSQSPRYKVTKRGQDVALRCDPISGHVSLYWYRQALGQGPEFLTYFNYEAQQDKSGLPNDRFSAERPEGSISTLTIQRTEQRDSAMYRCASSSQGSQETQYFGPGTRLLVL.

This CDR3 is CASGRDSTGTNEQFF. The CDR3 nucleotides read TGCGCCAGCGGACGGGACAGTACAGGGACCAATGAGCAGTTCTTC. V and J are TRBV5-1 and TRBJ2-1; 7 bases match TRBD1. Trimming took 7 bases from V and 6 from J; bases not matched to a gene: 13. The V gene's germline CDR1 is SGHRS and CDR2 YFSETQ. The CDR3 totals 15 residues. The full variable domain, its missing parts supplied by reference TRBV5-1 and TRBJ2-1, is KAGVTQTPRYLIKTRGQQVTLSCSPISGHRSVSWYQQTPGQGLQFLFEYFSETQRNKGNFPGRFSGRQFSNSRSEMNVSTLELGDSALYLCASGRDSTGTNEQFFGPGTRLTVL.

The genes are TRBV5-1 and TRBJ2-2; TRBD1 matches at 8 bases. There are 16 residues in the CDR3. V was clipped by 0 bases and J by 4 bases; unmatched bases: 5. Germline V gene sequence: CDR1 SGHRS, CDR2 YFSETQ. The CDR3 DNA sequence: TGCGCCAGCAGCTTGGACAGGGGGTCGACCACCGGGGAGCTGTTTTTT. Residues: CASSLDRGSTTGELFF.

The DNA for the CDR3 is TGTGCCAGCAGTGCCGACAGGGGGAACTATGGCTACACCTTC. Protein product: CASSADRGNYGYTF. The chain couples TRBV2 to TRBJ1-2; 9 bases match TRBD1. The J segment lost 2 bases and the V segment lost 4 bases, leaving 2 bases of the junction unmatched. The germline gives CDR1 SNHLY, CDR2 FYNNEI. CDR3 length equals 14 residues.

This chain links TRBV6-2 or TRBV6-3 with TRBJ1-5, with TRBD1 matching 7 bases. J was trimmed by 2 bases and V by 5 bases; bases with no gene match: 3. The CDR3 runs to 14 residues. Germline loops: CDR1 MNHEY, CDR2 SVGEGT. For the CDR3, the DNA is TGTGCCAGCAGTGGGGGACAGCGCAATCAGCCCCAGCATTTT. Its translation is CASSGGQRNQPQHF.

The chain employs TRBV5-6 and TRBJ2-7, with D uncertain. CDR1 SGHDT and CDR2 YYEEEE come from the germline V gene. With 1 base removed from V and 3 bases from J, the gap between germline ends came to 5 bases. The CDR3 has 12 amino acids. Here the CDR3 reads CASSLTDYEQYF. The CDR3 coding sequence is TGTGCCAGCAGCTTGACAGACTACGAGCAGTACTTC.

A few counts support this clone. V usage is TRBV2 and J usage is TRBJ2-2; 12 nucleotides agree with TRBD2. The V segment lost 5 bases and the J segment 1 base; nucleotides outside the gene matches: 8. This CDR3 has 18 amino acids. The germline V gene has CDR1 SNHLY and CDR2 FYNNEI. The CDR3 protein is CASSLLAGGPGNTGELFF. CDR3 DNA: TGTGCCAGCAGTCTTCTAGCGGGAGGGCCAGGGAACACCGGGGAGCTGTTTTTT.

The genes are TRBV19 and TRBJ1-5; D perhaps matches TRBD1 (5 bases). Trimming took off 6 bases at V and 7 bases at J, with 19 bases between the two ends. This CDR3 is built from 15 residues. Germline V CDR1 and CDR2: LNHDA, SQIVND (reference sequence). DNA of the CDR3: TGTGCCAGTAGGGGGCTGTGGGCGAACCTACAGCCCCAGCATTTT. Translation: CASRGLWANLQPQHF.

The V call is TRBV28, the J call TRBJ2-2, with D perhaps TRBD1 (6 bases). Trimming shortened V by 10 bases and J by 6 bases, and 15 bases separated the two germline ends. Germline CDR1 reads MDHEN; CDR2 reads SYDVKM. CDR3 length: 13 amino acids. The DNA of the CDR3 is TGTGCCACCCTATATCGACAGGCCGGGGAGCTGTTTTTT. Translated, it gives CATLYRQAGELFF.

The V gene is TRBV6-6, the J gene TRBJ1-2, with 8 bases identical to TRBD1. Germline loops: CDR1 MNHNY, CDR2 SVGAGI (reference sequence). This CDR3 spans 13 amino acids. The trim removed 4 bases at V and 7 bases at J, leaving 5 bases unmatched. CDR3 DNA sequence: TGTGCCAGCAGTTCTCAGGGGGCCCGTGGCTACACCTTC. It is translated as CASSSQGARGYTF.

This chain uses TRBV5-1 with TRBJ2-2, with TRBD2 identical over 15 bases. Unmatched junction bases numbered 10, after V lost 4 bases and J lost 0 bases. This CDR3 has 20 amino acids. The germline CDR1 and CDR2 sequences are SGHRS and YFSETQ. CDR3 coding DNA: TGCGCCAGCAGCCCCGGACTAGCGGGAGGGCCGGGAGCGAACACCGGGGAGCTGTTTTTT. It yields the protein CASSPGLAGGPGANTGELFF.

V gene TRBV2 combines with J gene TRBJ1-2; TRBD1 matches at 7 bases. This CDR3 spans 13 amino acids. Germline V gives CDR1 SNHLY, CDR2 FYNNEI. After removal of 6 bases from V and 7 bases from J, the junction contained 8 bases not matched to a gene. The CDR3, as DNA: TGTGCCAGCAGCTTACAGGGGTTGAGTGGCTACACCTTC. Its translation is CASSLQGLSGYTF.

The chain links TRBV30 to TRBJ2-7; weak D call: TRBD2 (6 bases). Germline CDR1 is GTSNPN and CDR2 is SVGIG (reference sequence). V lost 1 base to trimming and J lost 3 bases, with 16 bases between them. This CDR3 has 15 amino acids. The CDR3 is CAWSAWPYGSYEQYF. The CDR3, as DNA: TGTGCCTGGAGTGCGTGGCCCTACGGGAGCTACGAGCAGTACTTC.

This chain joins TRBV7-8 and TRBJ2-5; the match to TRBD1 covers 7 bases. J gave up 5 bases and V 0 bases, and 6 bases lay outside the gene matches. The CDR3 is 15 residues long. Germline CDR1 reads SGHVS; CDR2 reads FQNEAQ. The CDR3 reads CASSLARGRGETQYF. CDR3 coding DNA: TGTGCCAGCAGCTTAGCCCGAGGCAGGGGGGAGACCCAGTACTTC. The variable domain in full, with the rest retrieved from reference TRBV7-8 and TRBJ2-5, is GAGVSQSPRYKVAKRGQDVALRCDPISGHVSLFWYQQALGQGPEFLTYFQNEAQLDKSGLPSDRFFAERPEGSVSTLKIQRTQQEDSAVYLCASSLARGRGETQYFGPGTRLLVL.